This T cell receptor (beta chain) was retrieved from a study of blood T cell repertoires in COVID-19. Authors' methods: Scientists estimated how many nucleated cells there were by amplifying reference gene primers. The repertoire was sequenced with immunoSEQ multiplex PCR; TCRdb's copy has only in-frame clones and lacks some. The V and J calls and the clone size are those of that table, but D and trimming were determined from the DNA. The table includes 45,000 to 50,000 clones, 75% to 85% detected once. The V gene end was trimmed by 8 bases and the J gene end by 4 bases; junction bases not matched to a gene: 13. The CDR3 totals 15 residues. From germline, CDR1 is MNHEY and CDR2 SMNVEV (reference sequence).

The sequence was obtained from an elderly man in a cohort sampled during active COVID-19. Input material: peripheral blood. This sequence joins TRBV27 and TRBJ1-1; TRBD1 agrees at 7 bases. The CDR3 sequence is CASYDDRGPGTEAFF. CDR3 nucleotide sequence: TGTGCCAGCTACGACGATAGGGGGCCGGGCACTGAAGCTTTCTTT.